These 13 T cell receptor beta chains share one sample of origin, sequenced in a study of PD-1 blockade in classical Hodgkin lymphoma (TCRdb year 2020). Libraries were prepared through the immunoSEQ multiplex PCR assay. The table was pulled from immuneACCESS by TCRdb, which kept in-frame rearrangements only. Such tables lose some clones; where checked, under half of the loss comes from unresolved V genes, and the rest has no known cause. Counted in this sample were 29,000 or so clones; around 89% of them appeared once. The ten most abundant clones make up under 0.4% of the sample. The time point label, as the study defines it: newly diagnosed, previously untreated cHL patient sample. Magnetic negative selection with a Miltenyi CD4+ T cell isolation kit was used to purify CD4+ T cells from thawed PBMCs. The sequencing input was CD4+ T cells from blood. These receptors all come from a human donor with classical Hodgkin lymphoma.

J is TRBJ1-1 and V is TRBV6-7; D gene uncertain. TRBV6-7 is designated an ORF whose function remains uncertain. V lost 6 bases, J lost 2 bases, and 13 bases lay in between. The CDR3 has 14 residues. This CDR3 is CASSWVWLNTEAFF. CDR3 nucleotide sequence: TGTGCCAGCAGCTGGGTCTGGCTAAACACTGAAGCTTTCTTT.

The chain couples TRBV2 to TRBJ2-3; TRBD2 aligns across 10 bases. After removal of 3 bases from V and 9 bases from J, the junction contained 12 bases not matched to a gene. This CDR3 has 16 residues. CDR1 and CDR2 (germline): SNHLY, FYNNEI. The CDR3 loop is CASSDRLAGREGTQYF. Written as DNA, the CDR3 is TGTGCCAGCAGTGACCGACTAGCGGGCCGTGAAGGCACGCAGTATTTT. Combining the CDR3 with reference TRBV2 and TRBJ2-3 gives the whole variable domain EPEVTQTPSHQVTQMGQEVILRCVPISNHLYFYWYRQILGQKVEFLVSFYNNEISEKSEIFDDQFSVERPDGSNFTLKIRSTKLEDSAMYFCASSDRLAGREGTQYFGPGTRLTVL.

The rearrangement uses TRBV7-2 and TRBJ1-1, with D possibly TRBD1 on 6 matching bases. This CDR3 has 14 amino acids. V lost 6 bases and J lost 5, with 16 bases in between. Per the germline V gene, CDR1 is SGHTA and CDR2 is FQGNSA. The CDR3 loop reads CASSPGGAYTEAFF. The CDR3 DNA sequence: TGTGCCAGCAGTCCCGGGGGGGCTTATACTGAAGCTTTCTTT.

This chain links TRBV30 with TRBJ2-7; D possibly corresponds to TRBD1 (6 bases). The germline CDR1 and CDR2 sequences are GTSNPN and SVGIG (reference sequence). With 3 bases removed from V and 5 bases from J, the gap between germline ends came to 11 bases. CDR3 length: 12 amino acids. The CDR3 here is CAWSPTGNEQYF. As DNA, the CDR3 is TGTGCCTGGAGCCCTACAGGGAACGAGCAGTACTTC.

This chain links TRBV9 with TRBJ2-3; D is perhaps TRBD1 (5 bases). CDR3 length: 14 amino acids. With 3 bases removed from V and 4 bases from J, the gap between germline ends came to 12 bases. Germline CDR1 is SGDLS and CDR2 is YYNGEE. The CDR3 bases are TGTGCCAGCAGCGAAGGGGTAGGTGCAGATACGCAGTATTTT. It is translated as CASSEGVGADTQYF.

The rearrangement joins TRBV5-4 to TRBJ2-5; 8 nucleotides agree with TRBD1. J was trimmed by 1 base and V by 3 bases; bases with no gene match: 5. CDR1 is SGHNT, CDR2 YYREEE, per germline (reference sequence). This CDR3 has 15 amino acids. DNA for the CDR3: TGTGCCAGCAGCTCAGGGGGCCCCCTCCAAGAGACCCAGTACTTC. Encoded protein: CASSSGGPLQETQYF.

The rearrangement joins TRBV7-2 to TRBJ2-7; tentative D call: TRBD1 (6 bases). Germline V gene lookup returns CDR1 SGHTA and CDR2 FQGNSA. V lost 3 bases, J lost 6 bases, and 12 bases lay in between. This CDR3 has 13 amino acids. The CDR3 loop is CASSLLQGPEQYF. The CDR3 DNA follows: TGTGCCAGCAGCTTGCTACAGGGTCCCGAGCAGTACTTC. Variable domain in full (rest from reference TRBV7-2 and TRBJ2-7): GAGVSQSPSNKVTEKGKDVELRCDPISGHTALYWYRQSLGQGLEFLIYFQGNSAPDKSGLPSDRFSAERTGGSVSTLTIQRTQQEDSAVYLCASSLLQGPEQYFGPGTRLTVT.

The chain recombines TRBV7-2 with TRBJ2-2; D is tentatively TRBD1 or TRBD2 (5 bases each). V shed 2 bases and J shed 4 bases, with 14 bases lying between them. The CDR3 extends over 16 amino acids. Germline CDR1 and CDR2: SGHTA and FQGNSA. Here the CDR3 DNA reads TGTGCCAGCAGCTTAAGGTCCTTGAGGGGCACCGGGGAGCTGTTTTTT. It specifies CASSLRSLRGTGELFF.

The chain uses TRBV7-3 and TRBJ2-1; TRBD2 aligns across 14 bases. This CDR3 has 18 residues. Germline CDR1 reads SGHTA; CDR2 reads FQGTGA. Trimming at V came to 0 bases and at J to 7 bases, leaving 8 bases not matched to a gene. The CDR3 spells CASSLTGTSGRSGNEQFF. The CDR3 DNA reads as TGTGCCAGCAGCTTAACCGGGACTAGCGGGAGATCCGGTAATGAGCAGTTCTTC.

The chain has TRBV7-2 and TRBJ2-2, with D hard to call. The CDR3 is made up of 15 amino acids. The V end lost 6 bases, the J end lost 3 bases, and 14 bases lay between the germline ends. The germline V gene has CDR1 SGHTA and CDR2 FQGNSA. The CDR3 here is CASSPRWVDTGELFF. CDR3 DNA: TGTGCCAGCAGTCCCAGGTGGGTCGACACCGGGGAGCTGTTTTTT.

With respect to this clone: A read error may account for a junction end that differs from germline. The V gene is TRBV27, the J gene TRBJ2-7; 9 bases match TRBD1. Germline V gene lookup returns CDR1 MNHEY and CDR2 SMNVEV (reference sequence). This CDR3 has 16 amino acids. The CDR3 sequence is CASRLSGQGNSYEQYF. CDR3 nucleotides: TGTGCCAGCAGGTTATCCGGACAGGGGAATTCCTACGAGCAGTACTTC.

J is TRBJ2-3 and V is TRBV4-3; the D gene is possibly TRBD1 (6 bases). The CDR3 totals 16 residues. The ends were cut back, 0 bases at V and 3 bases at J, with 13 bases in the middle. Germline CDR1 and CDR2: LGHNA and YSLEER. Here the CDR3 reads CASSQDPGVGTDTQYF. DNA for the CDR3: TGCGCCAGCAGCCAAGATCCAGGGGTGGGAACAGATACGCAGTATTTT.

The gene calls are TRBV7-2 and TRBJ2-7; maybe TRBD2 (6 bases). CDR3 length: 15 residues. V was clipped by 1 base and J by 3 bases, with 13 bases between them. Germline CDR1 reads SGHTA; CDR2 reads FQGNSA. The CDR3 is CASSLVTSSGYEQYF. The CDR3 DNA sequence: TGTGCCAGCAGCTTAGTCACTAGCTCTGGCTACGAGCAGTACTTC.